The sequence of this T cell receptor beta chain was determined in a study of control samples from healthy donors and cancer patients. The method was immunoSEQ multiplex PCR; TCRdb's version includes in-frame clones alone and lacks a portion of them. The data contain around 150,000 clones, roughly 94% of them seen just once; the ten biggest clones take up roughly 8.4%. Germline CDR1 ENHRY, CDR2 SYGVKD. The CDR3 runs to 15 residues. V lost 8 bases and J lost 5; bases outside the gene matches: 10. Specimen: blood. The TCR sequence derives from a woman in her thirties or forties in good health. The chain couples TRBV10-3 to TRBJ1-2; 11 bases map to TRBD1. The CDR3 region has the DNA TGTGCCATCGAGGGACAGGGGGTCCTTGGGTATGGCTACACCTTC. Residues: CAIEGQGVLGYGYTF.